The 10 T cell receptor beta chains listed next were all sequenced from one sample in a study of T-cell memory formation after mild COVID-19. TCRdb recomputed calls from the 5' RACE reads with MiXCR, one row per CDR3 protein. This sample has roughly 450,000 distinct CDR3 sequences; approximately 18% occur once, and the top ten carry roughly an eighth. The material sequenced was PBMCs or a T cell subset sorted from them (not recorded which). The receptors here all came from an adult woman who had mild COVID-19 (a few samples of this study predate the infection). Cell type and time point are not known.

Notes on this clonotype: One junction end disagrees with the germline gene, perhaps due to a read error. The V and J genes are TRBV12-3 or TRBV12-4 and TRBJ2-3; 11 positions agree with TRBD2. The CDR3 length is 17 residues. CDR3 region: CASSIAGGREGTDTQYF. CDR3 DNA sequence: TGTGCCAGCAGTATAGCGGGGGGGCGCGAGGGCACAGATACGCAGTATTTT.

This clonotype was counted at least ten times. The chain carries TRBV29-1 and TRBJ1-5; 8 nucleotides match TRBD1. Germline lookup yields CDR1 SQVTM and CDR2 ANQGSEA. The CDR3 has 13 residues. Trimming cost V 7 bases and J 5 bases; bases outside gene matches: 7. The chain's CDR3 is CSGTTGVDQPQHF. CDR3 nucleotide sequence: TGCAGCGGGACGACAGGGGTCGATCAGCCCCAGCATTTT. Full variable domain (outside the CDR3, taken from reference TRBV29-1 and TRBJ1-5): SAVISQKPSRDICQRGTSLTIQCQVDSQVTMMFWYRQQPGQSLTLIATANQGSEATYESGFVIDKFPISRPNLTFSTLTVSNMSPEDSSIYLCSGTTGVDQPQHFGDGTRLSIL.

The chain carries TRBV20-1 and TRBJ1-3, with TRBD1 as a possible D gene (5 bases). CDR1 and CDR2 (germline): DFQATT, SNEGSKA (reference sequence). V shed 0 bases and J shed 16 bases, with 16 bases lying between them. The length of the CDR3 is 12 residues. CDR3 residues: CSARDPQGGWYF. The CDR3 DNA follows: TGCAGTGCTAGAGATCCTCAGGGCGGTTGGTATTTT.

The V call is TRBV18, the J call TRBJ2-3; D unresolved. Deletions cut 4 bases from V and 1 base from J, with 12 bases between. The CDR3 spans 15 residues. Germline V lookup: CDR1 KGHSH, CDR2 LQKENI. CDR3 protein: CASSRQLDGTDTQYF. The CDR3 DNA follows: TGTGCCAGCTCACGCCAATTGGACGGCACAGATACGCAGTATTTT.

There are a few counts of this clonotype. V is TRBV25-1 and J is TRBJ1-1, with unresolved D. V was trimmed by 6 bases and J by 0 bases, leaving 14 bases between them. Germline V CDR1 and CDR2: MGHDK, SYGVNS. The CDR3 contains 15 residues. The CDR3 DNA sequence: TGTGCCAGCAGACCCCGGCCACCCATGAACACTGAAGCTTTCTTT. Translated: CASRPRPPMNTEAFF. Full variable domain (rest looked up from reference TRBV25-1 and TRBJ1-1): EADIYQTPRYLVIGTGKKITLECSQTMGHDKMYWYQQDPGMELHLIHYSYGVNSTEKGDLSSESTVSRIRTEHFPLTLESARPSHTSQYLCASRPRPPMNTEAFFGQGTRLTVV.

The V gene is TRBV12-3 or TRBV12-4, the J gene TRBJ2-1, with 13 positions matching TRBD2. V was pared by 6 bases and J by 9 bases, with 11 bases of the junction left unmatched. This CDR3 spans 16 amino acids. The CDR3 DNA sequence: TGTGCCAGCAGCCCGACCGGACTAGCGGGAGTTGCTGAGCAGTTCTTC. This gives the protein CASSPTGLAGVAEQFF.

The CDR3 region is CASSSSRSPQHF. The CDR3 DNA is TGTGCCAGCAGTTCCAGCCGGTCCCCCCAGCATTTT. The V and J genes are TRBV6-5 and TRBJ1-5; D ambiguous. Germline CDR1 reads MNHEY; CDR2 reads SVGAGI. The CDR3 extends over 12 amino acids. V lost 4 bases, J lost 10 bases, and 11 bases lay in between.

This rearrangement joins TRBV12-3 or TRBV12-4 to TRBJ2-5; 8 bases map to TRBD2. The CDR3 has 16 amino acids. After removal of 6 bases from V and 1 base from J, the junction contained 10 bases not matched to a gene. CDR3 residues: CASRRGGIEGQETQYF. CDR3 DNA: TGTGCCAGCAGACGGGGGGGAATCGAAGGCCAAGAGACCCAGTACTTC.

This clonotype was detected a few times. J is TRBJ2-1 and V is TRBV24-1; TRBD1 is a possible D gene (6 bases). V shed 4 bases and J shed 5 bases, with 20 bases lying between them. Germline assignment: CDR1 KGHDR and CDR2 SFDVKD. The CDR3 has 17 residues. The chain's CDR3 is CATSDPTGTRGHNEQFF. CDR3 nucleotide sequence: TGTGCCACCAGTGACCCTACCGGGACACGGGGTCACAATGAGCAGTTCTTC.

This clonotype was counted a few times. The J gene is TRBJ2-1, the V gene TRBV12-3 or TRBV12-4; D unresolved. Trimming cost V 3 bases and J 6 bases, with 15 bases left between them. The CDR3 is 15 residues long. The CDR3 loop is CASSFDSGVLNEQFF. The CDR3 nucleotides read TGTGCCAGCAGTTTCGATTCTGGGGTACTCAATGAGCAGTTCTTC.